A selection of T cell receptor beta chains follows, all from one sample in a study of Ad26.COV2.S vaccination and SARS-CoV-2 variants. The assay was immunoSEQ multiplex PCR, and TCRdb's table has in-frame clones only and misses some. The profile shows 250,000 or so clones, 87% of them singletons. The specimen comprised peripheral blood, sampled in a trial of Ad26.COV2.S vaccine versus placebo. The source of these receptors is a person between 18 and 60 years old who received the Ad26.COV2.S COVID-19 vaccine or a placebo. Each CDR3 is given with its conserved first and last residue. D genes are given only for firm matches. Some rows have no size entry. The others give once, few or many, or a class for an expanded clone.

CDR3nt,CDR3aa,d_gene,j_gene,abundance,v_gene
TGTGCCAGCAGCTTCCACCCCAAGAATGAAAAACTGTTTTTT,CASSFHPKNEKLFF,.,TRBJ1-4,.,TRBV5-4
TGTGCCAGCAGTGACACTCCCGAAACGAAAAACACCATATATTTT,CASSDTPETKNTIYF,.,TRBJ1-3,.,TRBV6-1
TGTGCCAGCTCCCAAAGCCGGAGCTATGGCTACACCTTC,CASSQSRSYGYTF,.,TRBJ1-2,.,TRBV18
TGTGCCAGCAGTTCCGATCGGGGGATCCTATACAATGAGCAGTTCTTC,CASSSDRGILYNEQFF,.,TRBJ2-1,.,TRBV6-2/TRBV6-3
TGTGCCAGTAGTATCAGGCGACAGGGGGTTCTGTCACCCCTCCACTTT,CASSIRRQGVLSPLHF,TRBD1,TRBJ1-6,once,TRBV19
TGTGCCAGCTCACCATTTTCAGGACTTGAAAATCAGCCCCAGCATTTT,CASSPFSGLENQPQHF,.,TRBJ1-5,.,TRBV18
TGTGCCAGCAGCCCTCCGGGACTAGCGGGAGGGAAGACCCAGTACTTC,CASSPPGLAGGKTQYF,TRBD2,TRBJ2-5,.,TRBV5-6
TGTGCCAGCAGCCTGAGGAGGGGAAGGGGTTCGGAGACCCAGTACTTC,CASSLRRGRGSETQYF,.,TRBJ2-5,.,TRBV7-2
TGTGCCAGCATCGGGGGGACTTCAAACTATGGCTACACCTTC,CASIGGTSNYGYTF,.,TRBJ1-2,few,TRBV2
TGTGCCAGCAGCCGTCCCGGGACAGGGAAATACAATGAGCAGTTCTTC,CASSRPGTGKYNEQFF,TRBD1,TRBJ2-1,.,TRBV6-2/TRBV6-3
TGTGCCTGGCACCCCAGGGGTAATGGCTACACCTTC,CAWHPRGNGYTF,.,TRBJ1-2,few,TRBV30
TGTGCCAGCAGCTTAAATCGGGGAGTCGATGAGCAGTTCTTC,CASSLNRGVDEQFF,.,TRBJ2-1,.,TRBV7-2
TGCGCCAGCAGCCAGCAGGGGTTTGACACTGAAGCTTTCTTT,CASSQQGFDTEAFF,.,TRBJ1-1,.,TRBV4-3
TGTGCCAGCAGTTACAGGGTACGGCCCCAGCATTTT,CASSYRVRPQHF,.,TRBJ1-5,.,TRBV6-2/TRBV6-3